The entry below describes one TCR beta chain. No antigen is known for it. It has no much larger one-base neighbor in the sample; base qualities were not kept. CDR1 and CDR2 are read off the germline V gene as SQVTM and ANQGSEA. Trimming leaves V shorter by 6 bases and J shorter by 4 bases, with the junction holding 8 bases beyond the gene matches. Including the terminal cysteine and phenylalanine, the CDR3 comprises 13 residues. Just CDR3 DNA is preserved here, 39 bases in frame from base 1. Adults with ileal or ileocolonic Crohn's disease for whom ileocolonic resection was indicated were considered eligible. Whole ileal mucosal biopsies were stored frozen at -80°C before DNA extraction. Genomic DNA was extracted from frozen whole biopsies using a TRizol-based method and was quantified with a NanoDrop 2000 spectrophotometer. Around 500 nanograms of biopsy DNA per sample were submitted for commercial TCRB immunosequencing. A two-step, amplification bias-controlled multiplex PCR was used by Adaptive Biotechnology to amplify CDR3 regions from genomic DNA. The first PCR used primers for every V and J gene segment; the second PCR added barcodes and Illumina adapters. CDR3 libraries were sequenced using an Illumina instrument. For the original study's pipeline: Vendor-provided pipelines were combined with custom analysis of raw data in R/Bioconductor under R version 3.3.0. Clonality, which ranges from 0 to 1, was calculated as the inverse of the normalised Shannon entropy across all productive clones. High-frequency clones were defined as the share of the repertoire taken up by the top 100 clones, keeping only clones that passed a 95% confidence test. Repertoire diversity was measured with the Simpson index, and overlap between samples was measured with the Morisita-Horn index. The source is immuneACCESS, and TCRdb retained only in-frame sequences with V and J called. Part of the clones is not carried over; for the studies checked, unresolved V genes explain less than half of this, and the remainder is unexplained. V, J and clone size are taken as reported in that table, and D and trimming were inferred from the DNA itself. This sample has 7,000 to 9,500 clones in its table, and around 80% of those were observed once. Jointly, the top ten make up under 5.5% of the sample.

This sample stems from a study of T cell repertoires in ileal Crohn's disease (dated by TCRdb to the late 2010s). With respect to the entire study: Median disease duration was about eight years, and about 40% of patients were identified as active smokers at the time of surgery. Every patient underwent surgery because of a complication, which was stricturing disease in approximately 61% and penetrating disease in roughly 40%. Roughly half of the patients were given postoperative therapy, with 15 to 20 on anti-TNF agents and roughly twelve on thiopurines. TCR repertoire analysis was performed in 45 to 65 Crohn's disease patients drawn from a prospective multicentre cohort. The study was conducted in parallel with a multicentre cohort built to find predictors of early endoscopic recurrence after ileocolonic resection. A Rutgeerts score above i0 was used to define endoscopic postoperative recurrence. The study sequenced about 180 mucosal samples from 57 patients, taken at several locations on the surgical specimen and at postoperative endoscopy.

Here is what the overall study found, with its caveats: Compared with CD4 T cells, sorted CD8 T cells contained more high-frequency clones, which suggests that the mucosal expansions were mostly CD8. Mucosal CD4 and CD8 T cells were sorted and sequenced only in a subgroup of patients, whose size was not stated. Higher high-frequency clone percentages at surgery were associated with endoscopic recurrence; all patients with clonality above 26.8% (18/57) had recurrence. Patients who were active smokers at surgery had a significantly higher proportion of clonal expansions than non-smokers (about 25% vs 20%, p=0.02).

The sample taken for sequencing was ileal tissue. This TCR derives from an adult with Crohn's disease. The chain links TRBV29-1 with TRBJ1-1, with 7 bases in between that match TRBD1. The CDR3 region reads CSVHRGLGTEAFF. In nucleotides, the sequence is TGCAGCGTCCACAGGGGTTTGGGCACTGAAGCTTTCTTT.